Presented here are 5 T cell receptor beta chains from one specimen sequenced in a study of cytomegalovirus exposure and HLA in healthy donors. The PCR ran on 60 Vbeta and 13 Jbeta primers. The repertoire was sequenced with immunoSEQ multiplex PCR; TCRdb's copy has only in-frame clones and lacks some. The sample has around 190,000 clones; approximately 77% are singletons. The sequencing sample was made of PBMCs. The receptors stem from a man aged 35 to 55 in good health and CMV-seropositive.

The V call is TRBV2, the J call TRBJ1-1, with D perhaps TRBD1 (6 bases). This CDR3 region has 14 residues. Trimming cost V 7 bases and J 5 bases, with 17 bases left between them. Per the germline V gene, CDR1 is SNHLY and CDR2 is FYNNEI. CDR3 nucleotides: TGTGCCAGCAATCCACAGGGTAGGGGGACTGAAGCTTTCTTT. Translation: CASNPQGRGTEAFF. Complete variable domain (other parts from reference TRBV2 and TRBJ1-1): EPEVTQTPSHQVTQMGQEVILRCVPISNHLYFYWYRQILGQKVEFLVSFYNNEISEKSEIFDDQFSVERPDGSNFTLKIRSTKLEDSAMYFCASNPQGRGTEAFFGQGTRLTVV.

The table lists this clone with a few counts. The J gene is TRBJ2-7, the V gene TRBV4-3; 11 positions agree with TRBD1. Germline CDR1 LGHNA, CDR2 YSLEER. This CDR3 is 14 amino acids long. J gave up 6 bases and V 1 base, and 2 bases lay outside the gene matches. CDR3 nucleotide sequence: TGCGCCAGCAGCCAAGGGACAGGGGGCGGCGAGCAGTACTTC. Translation gives CASSQGTGGGEQYF.

This clone occurred a few times. The rearrangement links TRBV6-5 to TRBJ1-2; 11 bases map to TRBD1. The CDR3 consists of 15 residues. V was clipped by 5 bases and J by 4 bases; unmatched bases: 6. Germline CDR1 reads MNHEY; CDR2 reads SVGAGI. CDR3 residues: CASSGGQGATYGYTF. Here the CDR3 DNA reads TGTGCCAGCAGTGGCGGACAGGGGGCGACCTATGGCTACACCTTC.

The chain uses TRBV19 and TRBJ2-2; 14 bases map to TRBD2. The V and J ends lost 3 bases and 1 base, in that order; junction bases with no gene match: 4. The length of the CDR3 is 18 residues. CDR1 and CDR2 (germline): LNHDA, SQIVND (reference sequence). Here the CDR3 DNA reads TGTGCCAGTAGTATCCGTGGACTAGCGGGAGGGAACACCGGGGAGCTGTTTTTT. It yields the protein CASSIRGLAGGNTGELFF.

CDR3 in DNA: TGTGCCAGCAGCTCGCGACAGGCCTCCTACGAGCAGTACTTC. Amino acid sequence: CASSSRQASYEQYF. The V gene is TRBV7-9, the J gene TRBJ2-7; D is perhaps TRBD1 (6 bases). This CDR3 is 14 amino acids long. V lost 4 bases and J 0 bases, leaving 10 bases between the germline ends. Germline assignment: CDR1 SEHNR and CDR2 FQNEAQ (reference sequence).